This T cell receptor beta chain was found in a study of T-cell memory formation after mild COVID-19. TCRdb independently ran MiXCR on the 5' RACE reads; one entry per CDR3 protein. This sample has about 90,000 distinct CDR3 sequences, with more than 12% found just once. The germline V and J ends were trimmed by 3 bases and 2 bases, with 13 bases remaining between them. The length of the CDR3 is 15 residues. Germline V CDR1 and CDR2: SGHVS, FQNEAQ. This clonotype was seen a handful of times. The antigen remains undetermined. Study-wide points: What remained unconfirmed was the SARS-CoV-2 specificity of second-wave clones peaking on day 37.

Sequences were obtained from PBMCs or a T cell subset sorted from them (not recorded which). The chain has TRBV7-8 and TRBJ2-5; D is undetermined. This TCR came from a man aged 18-30 years who had mild COVID-19 (a few samples of this study predate the infection). Cell type and time point are not known. The CDR3 region is CASSFKTADQETQYF. The CDR3 DNA is TGTGCCAGCAGCTTTAAAACAGCAGATCAAGAGACCCAGTACTTC. Based on the CDR3 plus reference TRBV7-8 and TRBJ2-5, the full variable domain is GAGVSQSPRYKVAKRGQDVALRCDPISGHVSLFWYQQALGQGPEFLTYFQNEAQLDKSGLPSDRFFAERPEGSVSTLKIQRTQQEDSAVYLCASSFKTADQETQYFGPGTRLLVL.